The 5 T cell receptor beta chains below all came from one sample that was sequenced in a study of T cell responses to AZD1222 COVID-19 vaccine. Assay used: immunoSEQ multiplex PCR; TCRdb lists only in-frame clones, some missing. The sample carries approximately 110,000 clones, 80% to 85% recorded once. The sample was peripheral blood, taken on day 0 of AZD1222 vaccination. These receptors all stem from an adult in good health.

This clone was observed a few times. The chain couples TRBV27 to TRBJ2-7, with D possibly being TRBD1 (5 bases). Per germline, CDR1 MNHEY and CDR2 SMNVEV (reference sequence). There are 15 residues in the CDR3. Trimming cost V 6 bases and J 7 bases, with 22 bases left between them. For the CDR3, the DNA is TGTGCCAGCAGATTTAGGGGAACAGCTGCCTGGGAGCAGTACTTC. Residues: CASRFRGTAAWEQYF.

The chain links TRBV2 to TRBJ1-6; maybe TRBD1 (5 bases). The germline gives CDR1 SNHLY, CDR2 FYNNEI. The CDR3 is 14 residues long. V lost 6 bases, J lost 9 bases, and 15 bases lay in between. Written as DNA, the CDR3 is TGTGCCAGCAGGGCCGGGACTCTGGGTTCACCCCTCCACTTT. Encoded protein: CASRAGTLGSPLHF.

V usage is TRBV5-1 and J usage is TRBJ1-1, with unresolved D. The CDR3 runs to 15 residues. Germline CDR1 reads SGHRS; CDR2 reads YFSETQ. V lost 4 bases to trimming and J lost 0 bases, with 13 bases between them. The CDR3 reads CASSPVGAMNTEAFF. The CDR3 DNA follows: TGCGCCAGCAGCCCAGTAGGTGCGATGAACACTGAAGCTTTCTTT.

V usage is TRBV5-6 and J usage is TRBJ2-7; D tentatively fits TRBD1 or TRBD2 (5 bases each). CDR3 length: 12 residues. V was shortened by 3 bases and J by 6 bases, with 10 bases between the two germline ends. Germline loops: CDR1 SGHDT, CDR2 YYEEEE. In DNA form, the CDR3 reads TGTGCCAGCAGCTGGGGGATGGGCGAGCAGTACTTC. It yields the protein CASSWGMGEQYF. Full variable domain (outside the CDR3, taken from reference TRBV5-6 and TRBJ2-7): DAGVTQSPTHLIKTRGQQVTLRCSPKSGHDTVSWYQQALGQGPQFIFQYYEEEERQRGNFPDRFSGHQFPNYSSELNVNALLLGDSALYLCASSWGMGEQYFGPGTRLTVT.

The V and J genes are TRBV11-2 and TRBJ1-2; 7 positions agree with TRBD1. The J segment lost 1 base and the V segment lost 5 bases, leaving 10 bases of the junction unmatched. The germline V gene encodes CDR1 SGHAT and CDR2 FQNNGV. The CDR3 is 16 amino acids. CDR3 nucleotides: TGTGCCAGCAGCGCAAAAGGGGGCGTTGATAACTATGGCTACACCTTC. Translation gives CASSAKGGVDNYGYTF.